This T cell receptor beta chain came from a study of T cells in Graves' hyperthyroidism and ophthalmopathy. This clonotype was seen ten or more times. CDR3 size: 13 residues. Germline V gene lookup returns CDR1 MNHNS and CDR2 SASEGT. Trimming pared 6 bases from V and 7 bases from J, leaving 15 bases between. Amplification of TCR beta CDR3 regions was performed using RNA transcripts as template. The study used the HTBI primer set for a first-round RT-PCR of the TCR CDR3. TCRdb re-derived calls from the multiplex PCR reads in MiXCR, one entry per CDR3 protein. The sample lists approximately 400,000 distinct CDR3 sequences; around 15% were seen once.

V and J are TRBV6-1 and TRBJ1-2, with D possibly being TRBD1 (5 bases). Sequencing used blood. The source is a woman in her twenties or thirties with Graves' ophthalmopathy. CDR3 in amino acids: CASSQKQGSGYTF. The DNA of the CDR3 is TGTGCCAGCAGCCAGAAGCAGGGTAGTGGCTACACCTTC.